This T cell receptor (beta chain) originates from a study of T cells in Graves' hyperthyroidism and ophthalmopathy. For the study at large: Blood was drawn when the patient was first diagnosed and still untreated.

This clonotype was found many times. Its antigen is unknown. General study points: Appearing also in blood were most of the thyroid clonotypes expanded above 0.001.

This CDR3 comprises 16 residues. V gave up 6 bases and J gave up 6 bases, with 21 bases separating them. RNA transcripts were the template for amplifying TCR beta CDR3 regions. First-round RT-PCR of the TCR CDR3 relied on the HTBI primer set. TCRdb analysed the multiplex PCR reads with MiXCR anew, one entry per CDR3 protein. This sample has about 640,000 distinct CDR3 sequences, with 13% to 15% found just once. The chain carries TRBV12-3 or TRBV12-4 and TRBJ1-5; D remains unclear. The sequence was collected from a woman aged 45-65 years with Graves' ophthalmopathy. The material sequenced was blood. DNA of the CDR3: TGTGCCAGCAGCAACTCCAATCGGGGATGGGGTCAGCCCCAGCATTTT. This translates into CASSNSNRGWGQPQHF.